The rows below give T cell receptor beta chains drawn from one sample of a study of T-cell reconstitution after alpha-beta-depleted transplantation in children. Using its own MiXCR run on the PCR reads, TCRdb lists one record per CDR3 protein. Altogether a few hundred thousand distinct CDR3 sequences are present, over 25% being singletons, with the ten largest covering 30% to 40%. The specimen comprised PBMCs, sampled before TCRalphabeta/CD19-depleted stem cell transplant. The receptors derive from a boy younger than two with Wiskott-Aldrich syndrome, due to receive a stem cell transplant. CDR3s include the opening cysteine and the closing phenylalanine or tryptophan. A D gene is named only where the DNA matches it firmly. Not every row has a clone size; where given, it reads once, few, many or a size class.

CDR3 length: 14
clone size: NA
D gene: TRBD1
J gene: TRBJ2-7
V gene: TRBV5-1
CDR3 protein: CASSIRDRAYEQYF
CDR3 DNA: TGCGCCAGCAGCATCCGGGACAGAGCCTACGAGCAGTACTTC

CDR3 length: 13
clone size: NA
D gene: NA
J gene: TRBJ2-5
V gene: TRBV19
CDR3 protein: CASSIMEEETQYF
CDR3 DNA: TGTGCCAGTAGTATTATGGAGGAGGAGACCCAGTACTTC

CDR3 length: 14
clone size: NA
D gene: NA
J gene: TRBJ1-1
V gene: TRBV20-1
CDR3 protein: CSARDTAGNTEAFF
CDR3 DNA: TGCAGTGCTAGAGATACGGCAGGGAACACTGAAGCTTTCTTT

CDR3 length: 15
clone size: few
D gene: NA
J gene: TRBJ1-5
V gene: TRBV11-2
CDR3 protein: CASSLETGSDQPQHF
CDR3 DNA: TGTGCCAGCAGCTTAGAAACAGGGTCGGATCAGCCCCAGCATTTT

CDR3 length: 16
clone size: NA
D gene: TRBD2
J gene: TRBJ2-3
V gene: TRBV5-1
CDR3 protein: CASSLTSGRWADTQYF
CDR3 DNA: TGCGCCAGCAGCTTGACTAGCGGGAGATGGGCAGATACGCAGTATTTT

CDR3 length: 15
clone size: few
D gene: TRBD1
J gene: TRBJ1-5
V gene: TRBV12-3/TRBV12-4
CDR3 protein: CASSRRTGTSQPQHF
CDR3 DNA: TGTGCCAGCAGTAGGAGGACAGGGACGAGCCAGCCCCAGCATTTT

CDR3 length: 15
clone size: once
D gene: TRBD2
J gene: TRBJ2-1
V gene: TRBV11-2
CDR3 protein: CASSLGLAGDIEQFF
CDR3 DNA: TGTGCCAGCAGCTTAGGACTAGCGGGAGACATCGAGCAGTTCTTC

CDR3 length: 17
clone size: NA
D gene: TRBD2
J gene: TRBJ2-1
V gene: TRBV15
CDR3 protein: CATSRGLTSGIYNEQFF
CDR3 DNA: TGTGCCACCAGCAGAGGCTTGACTAGCGGTATATACAATGAGCAGTTCTTC

CDR3 length: 16
clone size: NA
D gene: NA
J gene: TRBJ2-6
V gene: TRBV3-1
CDR3 protein: CASSQVAVSGANVLTF
CDR3 DNA: TGTGCCAGCAGCCAAGTCGCGGTCTCTGGGGCCAACGTCCTGACTTTC

CDR3 length: 15
clone size: NA
D gene: NA
J gene: TRBJ1-1
V gene: TRBV11-2
CDR3 protein: CASSQTTGLNTEAFF
CDR3 DNA: TGTGCCAGCAGCCAGACCACAGGTTTGAACACTGAAGCTTTCTTT

CDR3 length: 14
clone size: NA
D gene: TRBD1
J gene: TRBJ1-2
V gene: TRBV18
CDR3 protein: CASSPLTGYNGYTF
CDR3 DNA: TGTGCCAGCTCACCCTTGACAGGGTATAATGGCTACACCTTC

CDR3 length: 16
clone size: NA
D gene: TRBD2
J gene: TRBJ2-1
V gene: TRBV30
CDR3 protein: CAWSRPLGGSRNEQFF
CDR3 DNA: TGTGCCTGGAGTCGCCCCTTGGGCGGGAGTAGGAATGAGCAGTTCTTC

CDR3 length: 13
clone size: NA
D gene: NA
J gene: TRBJ2-1
V gene: TRBV20-1
CDR3 protein: CSARWAGWNEQFF
CDR3 DNA: TGCAGTGCTAGATGGGCGGGTTGGAATGAGCAGTTCTTC

CDR3 length: 15
clone size: NA
D gene: NA
J gene: TRBJ1-5
V gene: TRBV5-1
CDR3 protein: CASSVAGYSNQPQHF
CDR3 DNA: TGCGCCAGCAGCGTGGCAGGGTATAGCAATCAGCCCCAGCATTTT

CDR3 length: 15
clone size: NA
D gene: NA
J gene: TRBJ2-1
V gene: TRBV5-1
CDR3 protein: CASSFVDRLDNEQFF
CDR3 DNA: TGCGCCAGCAGCTTCGTCGACCGGTTGGACAATGAGCAGTTCTTC

CDR3 length: 17
clone size: few
D gene: NA
J gene: TRBJ2-7
V gene: TRBV7-9
CDR3 protein: CASSRGVGLPSSYEQYF
CDR3 DNA: TGTGCCAGCAGCAGAGGTGTGGGACTCCCGAGCTCCTACGAGCAGTACTTC

CDR3 length: 15
clone size: few
D gene: NA
J gene: TRBJ2-2
V gene: TRBV7-9
CDR3 protein: CASSQGIGDTGELFF
CDR3 DNA: TGTGCCAGCAGCCAGGGGATAGGTGACACCGGGGAGCTGTTTTTT

CDR3 length: 14
clone size: once
D gene: NA
J gene: TRBJ2-3
V gene: TRBV25-1
CDR3 protein: CASTLGGVTDTQYF
CDR3 DNA: TGTGCCAGCACCCTTGGCGGGGTCACAGATACGCAGTATTTT

CDR3 length: 16
clone size: NA
D gene: NA
J gene: TRBJ1-4
V gene: TRBV4-1
CDR3 protein: CASSLTPGGANEKLFF
CDR3 DNA: TGCGCCAGCAGCCTAACCCCGGGGGGCGCGAATGAAAAACTGTTTTTT

CDR3 length: 15
clone size: NA
D gene: NA
J gene: TRBJ2-7
V gene: TRBV12-3/TRBV12-4
CDR3 protein: CASSLADSPDDEQYF
CDR3 DNA: TGTGCCAGCAGTTTAGCCGACTCGCCGGATGACGAGCAGTACTTC

CDR3 length: 18
clone size: few
D gene: TRBD2
J gene: TRBJ2-7
V gene: TRBV30
CDR3 protein: CAWSHGTSGRFLSYEQYF
CDR3 DNA: TGTGCCTGGAGCCACGGGACTAGCGGGAGGTTTCTATCCTACGAGCAGTACTTC

CDR3 length: 13
clone size: NA
D gene: TRBD1
J gene: TRBJ1-5
V gene: TRBV12-3/TRBV12-4
CDR3 protein: CASRGTGDQPQHF
CDR3 DNA: TGTGCCAGCAGGGGGACAGGGGATCAGCCCCAGCATTTT

CDR3 length: 17
clone size: few
D gene: NA
J gene: TRBJ2-7
V gene: TRBV12-3/TRBV12-4
CDR3 protein: CASGLRDSSSLWHEQYF
CDR3 DNA: TGTGCCAGCGGATTAAGGGACTCCTCCAGCCTGTGGCACGAGCAGTACTTC

CDR3 length: 15
clone size: few
D gene: NA
J gene: TRBJ2-7
V gene: TRBV20-1
CDR3 protein: CSARLASVSSYEQYF
CDR3 DNA: TGCAGTGCTAGACTGGCTAGCGTCTCTTCCTACGAGCAGTACTTC

CDR3 length: 14
clone size: NA
D gene: TRBD2
J gene: TRBJ2-5
V gene: TRBV5-1
CDR3 protein: CASSATSGKETQYF
CDR3 DNA: TGCGCCAGCAGCGCGACTAGCGGAAAAGAGACCCAGTACTTC

CDR3 length: 16
clone size: few
D gene: TRBD1
J gene: TRBJ1-1
V gene: TRBV24-1
CDR3 protein: CATSDLRQGLNTEAFF
CDR3 DNA: TGTGCCACCAGTGATCTAAGACAGGGTTTGAACACTGAAGCTTTCTTT

CDR3 length: 15
clone size: NA
D gene: NA
J gene: TRBJ2-1
V gene: TRBV28
CDR3 protein: CASSLLEPGNNEQFF
CDR3 DNA: TGTGCCAGCAGTTTGTTAGAACCGGGGAACAATGAGCAGTTCTTC

CDR3 length: 15
clone size: NA
D gene: NA
J gene: TRBJ2-5
V gene: TRBV7-9
CDR3 protein: CASSSDEGDVETQYF
CDR3 DNA: TGTGCCAGCAGCTCTGACGAGGGGGATGTTGAGACCCAGTACTTC

CDR3 length: 14
clone size: few
D gene: NA
J gene: TRBJ1-1
V gene: TRBV4-1
CDR3 protein: CASSQGSSYTEAFF
CDR3 DNA: TGCGCCAGCAGCCAAGGGTCTTCGTACACTGAAGCTTTCTTT

CDR3 length: 12
clone size: few
D gene: NA
J gene: TRBJ1-2
V gene: TRBV12-3/TRBV12-4
CDR3 protein: CASSLNGGGYTF
CDR3 DNA: TGTGCCAGCAGTTTAAATGGGGGGGGCTACACCTTC

CDR3 length: 13
clone size: many
D gene: NA
J gene: TRBJ2-2
V gene: TRBV28
CDR3 protein: CASRREYTGELFF
CDR3 DNA: TGTGCCAGCAGAAGGGAGTACACCGGGGAGCTGTTTTTT

CDR3 length: 12
clone size: NA
D gene: NA
J gene: TRBJ1-5
V gene: TRBV12-3/TRBV12-4
CDR3 protein: CASSPGRGYQHF
CDR3 DNA: TGTGCCAGCAGCCCTGGGAGAGGCTACCAGCATTTT

CDR3 length: 18
clone size: few
D gene: NA
J gene: TRBJ2-3
V gene: TRBV7-3
CDR3 protein: CASSLTPLGGTNTDTQYF
CDR3 DNA: TGTGCCAGCAGCTTAACGCCCCTTGGCGGGACGAACACAGATACGCAGTATTTT

CDR3 length: 15
clone size: few
D gene: NA
J gene: TRBJ2-7
V gene: TRBV25-1
CDR3 protein: CASSEYAGSSYEQYF
CDR3 DNA: TGTGCCAGCAGTGAATATGCAGGGAGCTCCTACGAGCAGTACTTC

CDR3 length: 15
clone size: NA
D gene: NA
J gene: TRBJ2-5
V gene: TRBV5-1
CDR3 protein: CASSLKLVGEETQYF
CDR3 DNA: TGCGCCAGCAGCTTGAAGTTGGTGGGGGAGGAGACCCAGTACTTC

CDR3 length: 20
clone size: once
D gene: TRBD1
J gene: TRBJ1-4
V gene: TRBV4-2
CDR3 protein: CASSQPSGTGALRADEKLFF
CDR3 DNA: TGTGCCAGCAGCCAACCCTCCGGGACAGGAGCCCTAAGGGCGGATGAAAAACTGTTTTTT

CDR3 length: 14
clone size: NA
D gene: NA
J gene: TRBJ1-2
V gene: TRBV28
CDR3 protein: CASSLVRRGYGYTF
CDR3 DNA: TGTGCCAGCAGTTTGGTGCGCAGGGGCTATGGCTACACCTTC

CDR3 length: 16
clone size: few
D gene: NA
J gene: TRBJ1-1
V gene: TRBV6-2/TRBV6-3
CDR3 protein: CASSYSKATLGTEAFF
CDR3 DNA: TGTGCCAGCAGTTACTCGAAAGCCACACTGGGCACTGAAGCTTTCTTT

CDR3 length: 12
clone size: NA
D gene: NA
J gene: TRBJ2-2
V gene: TRBV3-1
CDR3 protein: CASRLEAGELFF
CDR3 DNA: TGTGCCAGCAGACTGGAGGCCGGGGAGCTGTTTTTT

CDR3 length: 15
clone size: few
D gene: TRBD1
J gene: TRBJ2-5
V gene: TRBV28
CDR3 protein: CASSGQGVTQETQYF
CDR3 DNA: TGTGCCAGCAGCGGACAGGGGGTAACACAAGAGACCCAGTACTTC

CDR3 length: 16
clone size: once
D gene: TRBD2
J gene: TRBJ2-1
V gene: TRBV30
CDR3 protein: CAWSPGTSGRFNEQFF
CDR3 DNA: TGTGCCTGGAGTCCCGGGACTAGCGGGAGATTTAATGAGCAGTTCTTC

CDR3 length: 11
clone size: few
D gene: NA
J gene: TRBJ2-5
V gene: TRBV11-2
CDR3 protein: CASSLDWTQYF
CDR3 DNA: TGTGCCAGCAGCTTAGATTGGACCCAGTACTTC

CDR3 length: 17
clone size: NA
D gene: NA
J gene: TRBJ2-2
V gene: TRBV20-1
CDR3 protein: CSARDGGAWGDTGGLFF
CDR3 DNA: TGCAGTGCTAGAGATGGGGGCGCCTGGGGGGACACCGGGGGGCTGTTTTTT

CDR3 length: 16
clone size: NA
D gene: TRBD2
J gene: TRBJ2-3
V gene: TRBV5-1
CDR3 protein: CASSLTPGGGTDTQYF
CDR3 DNA: TGCGCCAGCAGCTTAACCCCGGGAGGGGGGACGGATACGCAGTATTTT

CDR3 length: 16
clone size: NA
D gene: TRBD2
J gene: TRBJ2-3
V gene: TRBV5-1
CDR3 protein: CASSGKSGRTADTQYF
CDR3 DNA: TGCGCCAGCAGCGGGAAGAGCGGGAGGACCGCCGATACGCAGTATTTT

CDR3 length: 14
clone size: NA
D gene: TRBD2
J gene: TRBJ2-7
V gene: TRBV5-1
CDR3 protein: CASKNGRAVYEQYF
CDR3 DNA: TGCGCCAGCAAAAACGGGAGGGCCGTATACGAGCAGTACTTC